This T cell receptor (beta chain) was retrieved from a study of shared clonotypes between healthy human individuals. Study-level information: Per donor, three plates held CD4 naive cells, three held CD4 memory, two held CD8 naive and one held CD8 memory.

General study results and limits: Enrolling few donors narrowed the genetic and exposure-history diversity that was represented. Larger estimated richness was generally seen in naive subsets than in memory subsets.

Turning to this clone: Its antigen remains unknown.

Every contributor of samples was a Caucasian grown-up residing in Nashville, Tennessee. This table comes from immunoSEQ multiplex PCR, and its TCRdb copy is limited to in-frame clones, with some not included. The sample gives about 1.1 million clones, approximately 75% of which show up once; approximately 0.9% is in the top ten. This TCR came from a man between 18 and 29 years old in good health. Some clones in this sample may be carry-over from other donors' samples. Sequencing was carried out using memory CD4+ T cells from PBMCs. Subset reported: CD45RA-negative fraction.

This CDR3 is CASSPGTGYEQYF. CDR3 sequence (DNA): TGTGCCAGCAGCCCCGGGACAGGGTACGAGCAGTACTTC. This chain connects TRBV6-1 to TRBJ2-7, with 9 positions matching TRBD1. Germline assignment: CDR1 MNHNS and CDR2 SASEGT. The CDR3 totals 13 residues. Trimming cost V 6 bases and J 4 bases; bases outside gene matches: 4.